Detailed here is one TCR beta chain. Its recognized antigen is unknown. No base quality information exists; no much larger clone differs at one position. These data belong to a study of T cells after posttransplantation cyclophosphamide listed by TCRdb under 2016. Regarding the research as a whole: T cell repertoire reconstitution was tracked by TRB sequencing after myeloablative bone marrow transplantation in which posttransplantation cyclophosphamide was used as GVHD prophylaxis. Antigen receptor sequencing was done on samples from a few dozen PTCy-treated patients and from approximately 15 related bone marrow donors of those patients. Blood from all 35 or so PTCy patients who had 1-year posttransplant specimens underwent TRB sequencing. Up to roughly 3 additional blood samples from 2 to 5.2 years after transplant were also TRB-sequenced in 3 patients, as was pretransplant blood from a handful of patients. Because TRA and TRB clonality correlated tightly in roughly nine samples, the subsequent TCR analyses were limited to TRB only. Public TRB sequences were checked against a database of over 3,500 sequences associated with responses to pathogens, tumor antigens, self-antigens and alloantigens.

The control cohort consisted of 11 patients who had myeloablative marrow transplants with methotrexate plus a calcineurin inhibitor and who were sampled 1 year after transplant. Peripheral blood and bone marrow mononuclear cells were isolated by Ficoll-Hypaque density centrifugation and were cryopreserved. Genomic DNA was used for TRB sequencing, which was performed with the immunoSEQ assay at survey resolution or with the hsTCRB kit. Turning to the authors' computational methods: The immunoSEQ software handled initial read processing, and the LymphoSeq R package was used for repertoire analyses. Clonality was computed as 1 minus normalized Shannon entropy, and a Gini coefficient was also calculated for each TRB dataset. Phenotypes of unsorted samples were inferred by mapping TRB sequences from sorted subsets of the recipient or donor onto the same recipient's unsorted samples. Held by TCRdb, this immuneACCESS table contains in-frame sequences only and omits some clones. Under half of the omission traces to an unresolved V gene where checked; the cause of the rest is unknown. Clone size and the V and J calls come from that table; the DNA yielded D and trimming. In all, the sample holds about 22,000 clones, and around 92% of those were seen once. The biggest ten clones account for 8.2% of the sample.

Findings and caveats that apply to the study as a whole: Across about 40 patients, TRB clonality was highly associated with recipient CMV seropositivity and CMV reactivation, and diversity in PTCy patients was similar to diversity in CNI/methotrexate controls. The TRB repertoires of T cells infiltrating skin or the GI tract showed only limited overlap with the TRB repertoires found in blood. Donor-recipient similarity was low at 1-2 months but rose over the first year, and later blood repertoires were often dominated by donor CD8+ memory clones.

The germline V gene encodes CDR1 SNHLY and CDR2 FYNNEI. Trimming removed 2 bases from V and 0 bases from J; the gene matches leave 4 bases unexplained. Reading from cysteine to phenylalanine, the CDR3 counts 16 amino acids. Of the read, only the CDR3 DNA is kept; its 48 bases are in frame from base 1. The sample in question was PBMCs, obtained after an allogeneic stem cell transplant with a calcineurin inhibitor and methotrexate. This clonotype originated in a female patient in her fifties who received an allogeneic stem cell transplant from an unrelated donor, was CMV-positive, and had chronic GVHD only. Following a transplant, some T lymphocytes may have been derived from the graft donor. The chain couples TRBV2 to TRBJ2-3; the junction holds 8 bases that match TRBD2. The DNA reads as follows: TGTGCCAGCAGTGAATTGCGCGGGAGGAGCACAGATACGCAGTATTTT. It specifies CASSELRGRSTDTQYF.